The entry that follows covers one T cell receptor beta chain sequence. The sample originates from a study of blood T cell repertoires in COVID-19. About the study: PBMCs, B-cell-depleted T cells, or T cells were the source of the cDNA or gDNA that made up the material.

Sequenced by immunoSEQ multiplex PCR; TCRdb stores in-frame clones only, minus some. The sample carries around 300,000 clones, 85% to 90% recorded once. Individuals aged about 18 to 100 years were recruited from approximately 24 US areas. Each participant's cohort was designated according to participant-reported clinical history. Germline-derived CDR1 and CDR2 are SGHVS and FNYEAQ. V shed 1 base and J shed 2 bases, with 15 bases lying between them. The CDR3 has 16 amino acids. The chain recombines TRBV7-6 with TRBJ2-7; the D gene is possibly TRBD1 (6 bases). The source material was PBMCs or T cells enriched from blood (not recorded which). This TCR was sampled from a woman in her late teens or twenties who had recovered from COVID-19. CDR3 DNA: TGTGCCAGCAGCTTAGTGGCAGGGGAAGGCCCCTACGAGCAGTACTTC. Its protein is CASSLVAGEGPYEQYF.